This T cell receptor beta chain was identified during a study of blood T cell repertoires in COVID-19. Study details: There were acute and convalescent COVID-19 samples, and they came from the United States, Italy and Spain. Sample material is recorded as cDNA or gDNA derived from T cells, B-cell-depleted T cells, or PBMCs.

Original handling: The authors estimated nucleated cell counts from reference gene primer amplification. Measured with immunoSEQ multiplex PCR; TCRdb has only the in-frame clones, and not every one. The DNA gave D and trimming, while V, J and clone size come from that table. Altogether about 100,000 clones are present, roughly 90% being singletons, with the ten largest covering about 6.9%. The CDR3 extends over 16 amino acids. The V gene end was trimmed by 5 bases and the J gene end by 3 bases; junction bases not matched to a gene: 5. In germline, CDR1 is SGHAT, CDR2 FQNNGV. The chain employs TRBV11-2 and TRBJ2-5; 14 nucleotides line up with TRBD2. The TCR comes from a man aged 25-40 years in a cohort sampled during active COVID-19. Sequenced material: peripheral blood. CDR3 DNA: TGTGCCAGCAGCCATCCGGGACTAGCGGGGGAAGAGACCCAGTACTTC. Translating it yields CASSHPGLAGEETQYF.